This T cell receptor (beta chain) emerged from a study of blood T cell repertoires in COVID-19. Study as a whole: Samples of COVID-19 (acute and convalescent) were obtained from the United States, Italy and Spain. The analysed material was cDNA or gDNA that came from T cells, B-cell-depleted T cells, or PBMCs.

Germline CDR1 reads MGHRA; CDR2 reads YSYEKL. Trimming at V came to 0 bases and at J to 1 base, leaving 4 bases not matched to a gene. This CDR3 is 17 amino acids long. The data were produced by immunoSEQ multiplex PCR, yet TCRdb's version contains in-frame clones alone and is incomplete. The table has roughly 420,000 clones, 70% to 90% seen once. Across 20 to 25 US areas, participants ranged in age from about 18 to 100 years. The chain joins TRBV4-1 to TRBJ2-4, with 9 bases matching TRBD1. Sequencing input: PBMCs or T cells enriched from blood (not recorded which). The clonotype was recovered from a woman in her thirties with acute COVID-19. In DNA form, the CDR3 reads TGCGCCAGCAGCCAAGATCGGGGGACAGGGGCCAAAAACATTCAGTACTTC. Translation: CASSQDRGTGAKNIQYF.